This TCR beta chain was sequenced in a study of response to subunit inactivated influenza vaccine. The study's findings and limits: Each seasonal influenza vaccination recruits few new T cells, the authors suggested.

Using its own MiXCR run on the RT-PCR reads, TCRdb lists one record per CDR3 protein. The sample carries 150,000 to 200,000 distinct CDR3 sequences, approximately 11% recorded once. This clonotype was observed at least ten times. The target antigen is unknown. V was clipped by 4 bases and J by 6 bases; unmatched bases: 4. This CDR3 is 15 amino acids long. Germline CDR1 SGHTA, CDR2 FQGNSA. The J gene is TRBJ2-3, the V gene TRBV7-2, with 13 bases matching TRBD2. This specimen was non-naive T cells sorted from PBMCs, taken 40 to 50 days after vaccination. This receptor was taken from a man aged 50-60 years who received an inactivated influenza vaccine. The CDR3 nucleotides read TGTGCCAGCAGCTCCGGACTAGCGGGAGTGGATACGCAGTATTTT. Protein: CASSSGLAGVDTQYF.